The 12 T cell receptor beta chains in this list originate from one sample, sequenced in a study of blood T cell repertoires in COVID-19. Clones were sequenced by immunoSEQ multiplex PCR, and TCRdb holds only the in-frame ones, with some missing. Of around 250,000 clones in the sample, 86% were seen once. The sequencing input was peripheral blood. The receptors here all came from an elderly woman with COVID-19, enrolled during active disease.

This clone was counted between two and nine times. The genes are TRBV10-3 and TRBJ2-2; TRBD2 matches at 8 bases. The V gene end was trimmed by 10 bases and the J gene end by 1 base; junction bases not matched to a gene: 8. CDR1 is ENHRY and CDR2 is SYGVKD in the germline V gene. This CDR3 is built from 15 residues. CDR3 DNA sequence: TGTGCCACCGGGGGGGGGCCGTTGAACACCGGGGAGCTGTTTTTT. This gives the protein CATGGGPLNTGELFF.

The DNA of the CDR3 is TGTGCCAGCAGTAAACAGGGCTCCTACGAGCAGTACTTC. Translation: CASSKQGSYEQYF. The chain has TRBV11-2 and TRBJ2-7; TRBD1 might be the D (6 bases). CDR1 and CDR2 (germline): SGHAT, FQNNGV. Deletions cut 6 bases from V and 0 bases from J, with 9 bases between. The CDR3 loop spans 13 amino acids.

This chain uses TRBV7-2 with TRBJ1-1; a weak D match, TRBD1 (5 bases). Germline CDR1 and CDR2: SGHTA and FQGNSA. The length of the CDR3 is 15 residues. Trimming removed 5 bases from V and 1 base from J, with 14 bases in between. This CDR3 reads CASSPPIGANTEAFF. The DNA for the CDR3 is TGTGCCAGCAGCCCACCCATAGGGGCGAACACTGAAGCTTTCTTT. Variable domain in full (rest from reference TRBV7-2 and TRBJ1-1): GAGVSQSPSNKVTEKGKDVELRCDPISGHTALYWYRQSLGQGLEFLIYFQGNSAPDKSGLPSDRFSAERTGGSVSTLTIQRTQQEDSAVYLCASSPPIGANTEAFFGQGTRLTVV.

The chain joins TRBV28 to TRBJ2-7, with TRBD1 identical over 12 bases. V dropped 5 bases and J dropped 3; count of bases not matched to a gene: 2. This CDR3 has 14 amino acids. From germline, CDR1 is MDHEN and CDR2 SYDVKM. CDR3 sequence reads: CASSGTGGIYEQYV. In nucleotides, the CDR3 is TGTGCCAGCAGTGGGACAGGGGGCATCTACGAGCAGTACGTC.

The chain employs TRBV9 and TRBJ1-1; D possibly corresponds to TRBD1 (5 bases). The CDR3 is 14 amino acids. V was cut by 0 bases and J by 5 bases, with 11 bases left in between. Germline CDR1 and CDR2: SGDLS and YYNGEE. As DNA, the CDR3 is TGTGCCAGCAGCGTAGAGGCAGGGATAACTGAAGCTTTCTTT. Its translation: CASSVEAGITEAFF. The complete variable domain, with remaining parts taken from reference TRBV9 and TRBJ1-1, reads DSGVTQTPKHLITATGQRVTLRCSPRSGDLSVYWYQQSLDQGLQFLIQYYNGEERAKGNILERFSAQQFPDLHSELNLSSLELGDSALYFCASSVEAGITEAFFGQGTRLTVV.

V and J are TRBV30 and TRBJ1-1; TRBD1 aligns across 8 bases. Germline V gives CDR1 GTSNPN, CDR2 SVGIG (reference sequence). J lost 12 bases, V lost 6 bases, and 12 bases had no gene match. This CDR3 comprises 12 residues. CDR3 coding DNA: TGTGCCTGCTCCCCAGGGGGCGCGGGTTCTTTCTTT. Translation: CACSPGGAGSFF.

This rearrangement joins TRBV27 to TRBJ1-2; TRBD1 might be the D (5 bases). The CDR3 spans 14 residues. Trimming removed 6 bases at V and 4 bases at J, with 15 bases between. Looked up from germline, CDR1 is MNHEY and CDR2 is SMNVEV (reference sequence). CDR3 DNA sequence: TGTGCCAGCAGCCAGACAGTTCCTCCCTATGGCTACACCTTC. This gives the protein CASSQTVPPYGYTF.

The sample holds a few counts of this clone. This sequence joins TRBV15 and TRBJ1-4, with a weak D call TRBD1 (5 bases). Germline V gene lookup returns CDR1 LNHNV and CDR2 YYDKDF (reference sequence). The CDR3 has 16 residues. The V end was cut by 0 bases, the J end by 7 bases, with 15 bases between. CDR3 in amino acids: CATSRDRGLSGEKLFF. The CDR3 bases are TGTGCCACCAGCAGAGATCGGGGCCTTAGCGGTGAAAAACTGTTTTTT.

V usage is TRBV7-9 and J usage is TRBJ1-6, with 8 bases aligning to TRBD1. Germline V CDR1 and CDR2: SEHNR, FQNEAQ (reference sequence). The J segment lost 7 bases and the V segment lost 4 bases, leaving 6 bases of the junction unmatched. The CDR3 length is 15 residues. Here the CDR3 DNA reads TGTGCCAGCAGCTACTCAGGGGGCCGAAATTCACCCCTCCACTTT. It encodes CASSYSGGRNSPLHF.

This sequence joins TRBV5-8 and TRBJ1-1; 8 nucleotides agree with TRBD1. This CDR3 has 14 amino acids. Germline CDR1 SGHTS, CDR2 YDEGEE. V dropped 0 bases and J dropped 6; count of bases not matched to a gene: 4. Written as DNA, the CDR3 is TGTGCCAGCAGCTTGGGGACAGGGCGTCCTGAAGCTTTCTTT. This sequence encodes CASSLGTGRPEAFF. Together with reference TRBV5-8 and TRBJ1-1, the CDR3 gives the full variable domain: EAGVTQSPTHLIKTRGQQATLRCSPISGHTSVYWYQQALGLGLQFLLWYDEGEERNRGNFPPRFSGRQFPNYSSELNVNALELEDSALYLCASSLGTGRPEAFFGQGTRLTVV.

J is TRBJ1-2 and V is TRBV7-2; D is ambiguous. Germline CDR1 is SGHTA and CDR2 is FQGNSA. V lost 7 bases and J 3 bases, leaving 15 bases between the germline ends. This CDR3 has 14 amino acids. The CDR3 coding sequence is TGTGCCAGCAACCAAAGAGCTCGGGACTATGGCTACACCTTC. Amino acids: CASNQRARDYGYTF. The complete variable domain, with remaining parts taken from reference TRBV7-2 and TRBJ1-2, reads GAGVSQSPSNKVTEKGKDVELRCDPISGHTALYWYRQSLGQGLEFLIYFQGNSAPDKSGLPSDRFSAERTGGSVSTLTIQRTQQEDSAVYLCASNQRARDYGYTFGSGTRLTVV.

This clone was seen only once. The chain links TRBV7-9 to TRBJ1-2, with TRBD1 identical over 7 bases. The CDR3 runs 16 residues. Germline V gene lookup returns CDR1 SEHNR and CDR2 FQNEAQ (reference sequence). The V gene end was trimmed by 5 bases and the J gene end by 5 bases; junction bases not matched to a gene: 14. CDR3: CASSPRFQGEVYGYTF. CDR3 DNA: TGTGCCAGCAGCCCCAGATTCCAGGGGGAAGTTTATGGCTACACCTTC.